The rows below give T cell receptor beta chains drawn from one sample of a study of blood T cell repertoires in COVID-19. Clones were read by immunoSEQ multiplex PCR, and TCRdb kept only the in-frame ones, dropping some. The profile shows more than 200,000 clones, nearly 90% of them singletons. The sequenced sample consisted of PBMCs or T cells enriched from blood (not recorded which). All receptors come from a woman aged 30 to 39 with acute COVID-19. The CDR3 runs from the conserved cysteine through the conserved F or W. A D gene is named only where the DNA matches it firmly. Only part of the rows carry a size: once, few, many, or a class if the clone is expanded.

D	J	size	V	CDR3	DNA
TRBD2	TRBJ2-1	-	TRBV28	CASSLPTGGYNEQFF	TGTGCCAGCAGTTTACCCACGGGGGGGTACAATGAGCAGTTCTTC
TRBD1	TRBJ1-1	-	TRBV4-1	CASSQVDRDNTEAFF	TGCGCCAGCAGCCAAGTTGACAGGGATAACACTGAAGCTTTCTTT
-	TRBJ2-7	-	TRBV5-4	CASSLSAAYEQYF	TGTGCCAGCAGCTTGTCCGCAGCCTACGAGCAGTACTTC
-	TRBJ1-1	-	TRBV11-2	CASSQGRNEAFF	TGTGCCAGCAGCCAGGGCCGCAATGAAGCTTTCTTT
TRBD2	TRBJ2-7	many	TRBV9	CASSVSGGPYEQYF	TGTGCCAGCAGCGTAAGCGGGGGGCCCTACGAGCAGTACTTC
TRBD2	TRBJ2-5	-	TRBV6-5	CASSRGTTKETQYF	TGTGCCAGCAGCCGCGGGACTACGAAAGAGACCCAGTACTTC
TRBD1	TRBJ2-7	-	TRBV5-6	CASSLGQGFGYEQYF	TGTGCCAGCAGCTTGGGACAGGGGTTTGGCTACGAGCAGTACTTC
TRBD1	TRBJ1-3	-	TRBV30	CAWSVTGQGTKNTIYF	TGTGCCTGGAGTGTTACGGGACAGGGAACAAAAAACACCATATATTTT
TRBD2	TRBJ2-1	-	TRBV5-5	CASSLGGLRGYNEQFF	TGTGCCAGCAGCTTGGGGGGACTAAGGGGCTACAATGAGCAGTTCTTC
-	TRBJ2-1	-	TRBV6-5	CASSYPLGGSYNEQFF	TGTGCCAGCAGTTACCCCCTGGGGGGATCCTACAATGAGCAGTTCTTC
TRBD2	TRBJ2-3	once	TRBV2	CASSGTSRLTDTQYF	TGTGCCAGCAGCGGGACTAGCCGACTAACAGATACGCAGTATTTT
TRBD1	TRBJ1-2	-	TRBV2	CASSIEQGAPYGYTF	TGTGCCAGCAGTATAGAACAGGGGGCTCCATATGGCTACACCTTC
-	TRBJ2-5	once	TRBV9	CASSVGTGSQETQYF	TGTGCCAGCAGCGTAGGAACAGGGTCCCAAGAGACCCAGTACTTC
-	TRBJ1-5	-	TRBV14	CASSQGRGYNQPQHF	TGTGCCAGCAGCCAAGGGCGGGGGTACAATCAGCCCCAGCATTTT
-	TRBJ1-1	-	TRBV3-1/TRBV3-2	CASSPSRGNTEAFF	TGTGCCAGCAGCCCCTCCAGGGGGAACACTGAAGCTTTCTTT
-	TRBJ1-1	once	TRBV6-5	CASRSGGGAWTEAFF	TGTGCCAGCAGGTCCGGAGGGGGGGCTTGGACTGAAGCTTTCTTT
-	TRBJ2-7	-	TRBV4-1	CASSPQTDALPYEQYF	TGCGCCAGCAGCCCCCAGACTGATGCTTTACCCTACGAGCAGTACTTC
TRBD1	TRBJ2-7	-	TRBV7-2	CASSLVITGGEQYF	TGTGCCAGCAGCTTGGTCATTACAGGGGGCGAGCAGTACTTC
-	TRBJ1-4	-	TRBV13	CASSLDRRGEKLFF	TGTGCCAGCAGCTTAGACAGGAGGGGTGAAAAACTGTTTTTT
-	TRBJ1-3	-	TRBV6-5	CASSQQGGGNTIYF	TGTGCCAGCAGTCAACAGGGTGGGGGAAACACCATATATTTT
-	TRBJ1-1	-	TRBV9	CASSVVVGHPNTEAFF	TGTGCCAGCAGCGTAGTCGTCGGACATCCGAACACTGAAGCTTTCTTT
TRBD1	TRBJ1-1	-	TRBV28	CASSRTFLGQANTEAFF	TGTGCCAGCAGCCGAACTTTCCTCGGACAGGCCAACACTGAAGCTTTCTTT
-	TRBJ1-4	once	TRBV28	CASSLSLIREKLFF	TGTGCCAGCAGTTTGTCACTAATAAGGGAAAAACTGTTTTTT
TRBD1	TRBJ1-2	once	TRBV20-1	CSTGGNYGYTF	TGCAGCACAGGGGGCAACTATGGCTACACCTTC
-	TRBJ1-2	-	TRBV20-1	CSATEIQGRSGYTF	TGCAGTGCTACTGAGATACAGGGAAGGAGTGGCTACACCTTC
TRBD1	TRBJ1-5	few	TRBV24-1	CATSDSRTGPINQPQHF	TGTGCCACCAGTGATTCCCGGACAGGGCCTATCAATCAGCCCCAGCATTTT
TRBD2	TRBJ2-5	-	TRBV5-1	CASSLAPAGAQETQYF	TGCGCCAGCAGCTTGGCCCCAGCGGGGGCGCAAGAGACCCAGTACTTC
TRBD1	TRBJ1-1	-	TRBV30	CAWSTGDTEAFF	TGTGCCTGGAGTACAGGGGACACTGAAGCTTTCTTT
TRBD2	TRBJ2-5	-	TRBV4-1	CASSPHGRGGDETQYF	TGCGCCAGCAGCCCCCACGGACGGGGGGGTGATGAGACCCAGTACTTC
TRBD1	TRBJ2-3	-	TRBV5-1	CASSPRDRATDTQYF	TGCGCCAGCAGCCCCCGGGACAGGGCAACAGATACGCAGTATTTT
-	TRBJ1-6	-	TRBV7-9	CASSYLLDSVNSPLHF	TGTGCCAGCAGCTACCTTCTGGACAGCGTCAATTCACCCCTCCACTTT
-	TRBJ1-5	-	TRBV7-8	CASSLDGSNQPQHF	TGTGCCAGCAGCTTAGACGGGAGCAATCAGCCCCAGCATTTT
TRBD2	TRBJ2-3	once	TRBV19	CASSIGENGGTDTQYF	TGTGCCAGTAGTATAGGGGAGAACGGGGGGACAGATACGCAGTATTTT
-	TRBJ1-4	-	TRBV7-9	CASSLGSPMGGEKLFF	TGTGCCAGCAGCTTAGGGTCCCCGATGGGAGGAGAAAAACTGTTTTTT
-	TRBJ2-3	-	TRBV25-1	CATTPVSFGLDTQYF	TGTGCCACCACTCCAGTCAGTTTCGGGTTGGATACGCAGTATTTT
-	TRBJ1-1	-	TRBV28	CASSTPTGTNTEAFF	TGTGCCAGCAGTACTCCGACAGGTACGAACACTGAAGCTTTCTTT
-	TRBJ1-1	-	TRBV28	CASSLLATVAFF	TGTGCCAGCAGTTTGTTGGCAACCGTGGCTTTCTTT
-	TRBJ1-1	few	TRBV27	CASSLGLFGEAFF	TGTGCCAGCAGTTTGGGACTGTTCGGTGAAGCTTTCTTT
-	TRBJ2-7	-	TRBV24-1	CATSHDSYEQYF	TGTGCCACCAGTCACGACAGCTACGAGCAGTACTTC
TRBD1	TRBJ2-4	-	TRBV4-1	CASSQVSQDRAFKNIQYF	TGCGCCAGCAGCCAAGTAAGCCAGGACAGGGCTTTCAAAAACATTCAGTACTTC
-	TRBJ1-6	-	TRBV18	CASSPSGESPLHF	TGTGCCAGCTCACCATCAGGGGAATCACCCCTCCACTTT
TRBD1	TRBJ1-1	once	TRBV7-6	CASSRAGTDKIQNTEAFF	TGTGCCAGCAGCCGAGCCGGGACAGACAAAATACAGAACACTGAAGCTTTCTTT
TRBD1	TRBJ2-6	-	TRBV15	CATSRWTGASSGANVLTF	TGTGCCACCAGCAGATGGACAGGGGCCTCCTCTGGGGCCAACGTCCTGACTTTC
TRBD1	TRBJ2-7	-	TRBV7-2	CASSLEGASSYYEQYF	TGTGCCAGCAGCTTAGAGGGGGCATCTTCTTACTACGAGCAGTACTTC
-	TRBJ2-4	-	TRBV2	CASSAVGGKNIQYF	TGTGCCAGCAGTGCCGTTGGAGGGAAAAACATTCAGTACTTC
TRBD2	TRBJ2-3	-	TRBV7-2	CASSFSGGRTDTQYF	TGTGCCAGCAGCTTTAGCGGGGGCCGCACAGATACGCAGTATTTT
-	TRBJ2-7	-	TRBV19	CASSIQQGGGYEQYF	TGTGCCAGTAGTATACAACAGGGGGGGGGCTACGAGCAGTACTTC
TRBD1	TRBJ1-2	once	TRBV9	CASRAGQGALGYTF	TGTGCCAGCAGAGCCGGACAGGGGGCGCTTGGCTACACCTTC
-	TRBJ1-3	-	TRBV28	CASSFGGPGNTIYF	TGTGCCAGCAGTTTCGGGGGGCCTGGAAACACCATATATTTT
-	TRBJ2-2	-	TRBV10-1	CASSESGRVTGELFF	TGCGCCAGCAGTGAGTCAGGCAGGGTAACCGGGGAGCTGTTTTTT
TRBD1	TRBJ1-2	once	TRBV6-1	CASSETQGVSGDGYTF	TGTGCCAGCAGTGAAACACAGGGGGTCTCGGGGGATGGCTACACCTTC
TRBD1	TRBJ1-2	-	TRBV5-1	CASSTGDRAGYGYTF	TGCGCCAGCAGCACCGGGGACAGGGCTGGCTATGGCTACACCTTC
-	TRBJ1-1	-	TRBV19	CASRSFDRQENTEAFF	TGTGCCAGTAGGTCATTCGATAGACAGGAGAACACTGAAGCTTTCTTT
-	TRBJ2-7	-	TRBV27	CASSRGKYYEQYF	TGTGCCAGCAGCCGAGGGAAATACTACGAGCAGTACTTC